These 2 T cell receptor beta chains share one sample of origin, sequenced in a study of immune evolution from preneoplasia to lung adenocarcinoma. Here immunoSEQ multiplex PCR was the method, and the copy in TCRdb shows in-frame clones only, minus some. The data hold roughly 13,000 clones, with 80% to 90% observed a single time. The material sequenced was FFPE minimally invasive lung adenocarcinoma tissue. The receptor set was obtained from a person aged 65-85 years with lung adenocarcinoma.

This rearrangement joins TRBV28 to TRBJ1-4; D is ambiguous. The germline gives CDR1 MDHEN, CDR2 SYDVKM. Trimming cost V 6 bases and J 7 bases, with 21 bases left between them. The CDR3 runs to 16 residues. The CDR3 sequence is CASSSPSDGPGEKLFF. The CDR3 DNA reads TGTGCCAGCAGCTCCCCGTCGGACGGGCCTGGTGAAAAACTGTTTTTT.

V is TRBV6-4 and J is TRBJ2-1, with 12 bases identical to TRBD2. The CDR3 sequence is 16 residues long. J lost 7 bases, V lost 3 bases, and 7 bases had no gene match. Germline CDR1 MRHNA, CDR2 SNTAGT. CDR3 residues: CASSELAGGSRNEQFF. Written as DNA, the CDR3 is TGTGCCAGCAGTGAGCTAGCGGGGGGGAGTCGGAATGAGCAGTTCTTC.